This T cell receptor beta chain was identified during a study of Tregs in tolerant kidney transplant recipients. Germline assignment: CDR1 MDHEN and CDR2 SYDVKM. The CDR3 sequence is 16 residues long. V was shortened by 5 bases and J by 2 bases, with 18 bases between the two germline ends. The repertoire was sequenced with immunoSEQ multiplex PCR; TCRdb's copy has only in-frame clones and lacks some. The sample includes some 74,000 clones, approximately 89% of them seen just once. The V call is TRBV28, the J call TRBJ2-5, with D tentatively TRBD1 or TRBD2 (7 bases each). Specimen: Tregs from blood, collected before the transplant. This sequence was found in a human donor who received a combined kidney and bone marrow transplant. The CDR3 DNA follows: TGTGCCAGCAGTCTAACGACAGGGAGGGGACAAGAGACCCAGTACTTC. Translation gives CASSLTTGRGQETQYF.